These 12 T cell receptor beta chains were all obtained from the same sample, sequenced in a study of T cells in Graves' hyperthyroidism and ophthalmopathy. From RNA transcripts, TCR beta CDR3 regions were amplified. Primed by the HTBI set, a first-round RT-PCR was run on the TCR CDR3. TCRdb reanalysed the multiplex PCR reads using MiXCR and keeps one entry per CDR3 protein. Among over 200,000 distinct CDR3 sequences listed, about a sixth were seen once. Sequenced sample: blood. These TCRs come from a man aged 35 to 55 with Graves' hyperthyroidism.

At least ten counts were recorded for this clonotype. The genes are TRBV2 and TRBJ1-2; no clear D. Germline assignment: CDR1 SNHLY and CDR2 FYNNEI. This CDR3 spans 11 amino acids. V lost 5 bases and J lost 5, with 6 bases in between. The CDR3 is CASSRAYGYTF. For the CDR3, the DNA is TGTGCCAGCAGTCGGGCTTATGGCTACACCTTC.

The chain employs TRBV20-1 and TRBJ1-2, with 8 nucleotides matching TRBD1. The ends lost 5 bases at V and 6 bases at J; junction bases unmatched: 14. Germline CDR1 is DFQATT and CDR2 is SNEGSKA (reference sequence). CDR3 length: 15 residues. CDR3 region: CSAYKIGQGFDGYTF. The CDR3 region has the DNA TGCAGTGCTTACAAAATCGGACAGGGTTTCGATGGCTACACCTTC.

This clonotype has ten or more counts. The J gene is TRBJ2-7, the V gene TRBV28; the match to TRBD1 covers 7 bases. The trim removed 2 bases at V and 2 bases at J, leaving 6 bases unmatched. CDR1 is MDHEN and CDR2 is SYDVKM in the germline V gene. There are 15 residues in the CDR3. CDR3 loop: CASSLTGQAAYEQYF. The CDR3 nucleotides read TGTGCCAGCAGTTTAACAGGACAGGCGGCCTACGAGCAGTACTTC.

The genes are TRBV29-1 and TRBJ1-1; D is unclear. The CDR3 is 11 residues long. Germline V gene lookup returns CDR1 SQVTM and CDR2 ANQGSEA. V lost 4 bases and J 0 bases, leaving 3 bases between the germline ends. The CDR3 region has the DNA TGCAGCGTTGCGGTGAACACTGAAGCTTTCTTT. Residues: CSVAVNTEAFF.

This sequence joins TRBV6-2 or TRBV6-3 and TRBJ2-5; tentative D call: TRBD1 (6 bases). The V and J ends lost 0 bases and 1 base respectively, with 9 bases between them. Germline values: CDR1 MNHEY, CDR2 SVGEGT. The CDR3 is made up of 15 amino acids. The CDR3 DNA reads TGTGCCAGCAGTTACTCGAGCAGGGGCCAAGAGACCCAGTACTTC. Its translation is CASSYSSRGQETQYF.

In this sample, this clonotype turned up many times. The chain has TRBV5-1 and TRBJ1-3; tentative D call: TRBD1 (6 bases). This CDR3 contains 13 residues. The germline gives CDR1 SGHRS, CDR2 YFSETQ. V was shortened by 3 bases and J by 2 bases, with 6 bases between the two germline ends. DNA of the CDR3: TGCGCCAGCAGCTGGGACACTGGAAACACCATATATTTT. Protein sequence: CASSWDTGNTIYF.

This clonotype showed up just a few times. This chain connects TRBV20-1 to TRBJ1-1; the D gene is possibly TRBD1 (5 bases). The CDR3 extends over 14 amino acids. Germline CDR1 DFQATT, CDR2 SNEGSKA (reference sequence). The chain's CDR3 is CRIFGTDPNTEAFF. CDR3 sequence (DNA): TGCAGGATATTCGGGACCGACCCCAACACTGAAGCTTTCTTT.

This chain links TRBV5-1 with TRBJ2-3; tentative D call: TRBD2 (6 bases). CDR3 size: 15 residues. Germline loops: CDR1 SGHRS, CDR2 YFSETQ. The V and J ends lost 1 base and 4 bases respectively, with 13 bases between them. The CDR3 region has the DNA TGCGCCAGCAGCTTGTCGGGAGAACACCCAGATACGCAGTATTTT. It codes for CASSLSGEHPDTQYF.

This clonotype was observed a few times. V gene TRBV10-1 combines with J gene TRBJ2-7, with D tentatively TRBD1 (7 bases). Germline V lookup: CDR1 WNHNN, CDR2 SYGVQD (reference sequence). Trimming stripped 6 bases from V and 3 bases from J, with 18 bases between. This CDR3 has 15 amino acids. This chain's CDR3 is CASSGGQRVNYEQYF. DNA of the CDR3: TGCGCCAGCAGCGGGGGACAGCGGGTTAACTACGAGCAGTACTTC.

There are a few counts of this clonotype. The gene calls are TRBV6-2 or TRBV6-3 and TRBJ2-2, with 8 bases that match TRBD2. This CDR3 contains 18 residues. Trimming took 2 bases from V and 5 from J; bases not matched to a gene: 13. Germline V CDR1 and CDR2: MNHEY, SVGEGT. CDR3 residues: CASSYPSGRGWETGELFF. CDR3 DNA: TGTGCCAGCAGTTACCCTTCCGGGAGGGGATGGGAAACCGGGGAGCTGTTTTTT.

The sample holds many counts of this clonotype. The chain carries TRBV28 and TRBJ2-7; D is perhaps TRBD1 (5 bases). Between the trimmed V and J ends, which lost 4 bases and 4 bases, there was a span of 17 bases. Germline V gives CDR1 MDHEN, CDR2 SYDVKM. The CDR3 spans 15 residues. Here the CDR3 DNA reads TGTGCCAGCAGTTCCCATGGGGCAGGGCTATACGAGCAGTACTTC. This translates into CASSSHGAGLYEQYF.

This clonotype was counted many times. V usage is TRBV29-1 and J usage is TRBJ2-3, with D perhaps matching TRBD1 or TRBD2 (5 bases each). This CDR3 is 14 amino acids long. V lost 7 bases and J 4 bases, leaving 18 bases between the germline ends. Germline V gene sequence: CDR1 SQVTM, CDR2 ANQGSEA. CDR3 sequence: CSARGARVPDTQYF. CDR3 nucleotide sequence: TGCAGCGCCCGGGGCGCTCGGGTTCCAGATACGCAGTATTTT.